This T cell receptor beta chain is drawn from a study of blood T cells in healthy people across ages. V shed 8 bases and J 2 bases; nucleotides not matched to a gene: 9. CDR3 length: 15 residues. The germline V gene encodes CDR1 SEHNR and CDR2 FQNEAQ (reference sequence). The study, taken as a whole, reports: In these data, TCR beta diversity tracked strongly with naive T cell percentage. Unsorted PBMCs blocked a conclusive comparison of naive and antigen-experienced cells.

This clonotype was found a few times. Antigen specificity is unknown. Staff drew 8 to 10 milliliters of peripheral blood from each donor. With a J-beta primer mix and a sample-barcoded 5' primer, a second PCR ran about 6 to 11 cycles. Each single sample gave us at least 2.5 million CDR3-containing paired-end reads. TCRdb re-analysed the 5' RACE reads in MiXCR, keeping a single row per CDR3 protein. The sample records 1,100,000 or so distinct CDR3 sequences, 40% to 45% being singletons. The sequence derives from a woman aged 55-69 years in good health. Sequencing was done on a sample of blood. The chain combines TRBV7-9 with TRBJ2-3; 8 bases line up with TRBD2. CDR3 sequence reads: CASARKTSDTDTQYF. CDR3 coding DNA: TGTGCCAGCGCTCGGAAGACTAGCGACACAGATACGCAGTATTTT.